This T cell receptor (beta chain) was sequenced in a study of T cells after yellow fever vaccination. Across the study: Fractions low in cell number were prepared with SMART-Seq v4 Ultra Low Input. Study outcomes and limitations: The booster response re-showed most primary clones: approximately 95% CD4, over 80% CD8. A small proportion of clonotypes was detected in both the CD4 and CD8 compartments.

TCRdb reprocessed the 5' RACE reads via MiXCR and lists one record per CDR3 protein. The sample lists 500,000 to 650,000 distinct CDR3 sequences, roughly a sixth occurring once. Per the germline V gene, CDR1 is ENHRY and CDR2 is SYGVKD. The V and J ends lost 11 bases and 2 bases respectively, with 18 bases between them. The CDR3 is made up of 14 amino acids. For this clonotype: Its antigen is not known.

This sequence was found in a man aged 18 to 30 who received the YFV17D yellow fever vaccine. The gene calls are TRBV10-3 and TRBJ1-2; D may be TRBD1 (6 bases). The material was PBMCs, obtained about 5 days after the first yellow fever vaccination. The CDR3, as DNA: TGTGCCGCTTCGGGGGCAGGGGACAACTATGGCTACACCTTC. Its protein is CAASGAGDNYGYTF.